This is a list of T cell receptor beta chains from one sample in a study of blood T cell repertoires in COVID-19. Sequencing used immunoSEQ multiplex PCR; TCRdb keeps in-frame clones, though not all of them. The sample carries 300,000 or so clones, approximately 90% recorded once. The sequencing input was peripheral blood. All receptors derive from a woman younger than 45 who had recovered from COVID-19. Both conserved end residues are part of each CDR3. The D gene is left open where the match is weak. Rows give clone size only sometimes, using once, few, many, or a class for an expanded clone.

17	TRBJ1-1	-	-	TRBV5-1	TGCGCCAGCAGCTTGACTTCAGGATTAACCATGAACACTGAAGCTTTCTTT	CASSLTSGLTMNTEAFF
12	TRBJ1-2	-	-	TRBV29-1	TGCAGCGTTGAACGACAGGTCTATGGCTACACCTTC	CSVERQVYGYTF
13	TRBJ2-7	-	-	TRBV10-1	TGCGCCAGGGGGACTTCCCCCACCTACGAGCAGTACTTC	CARGTSPTYEQYF
14	TRBJ2-3	-	-	TRBV5-5	TGTGCCAGCAGCTTTGCCATGGCGGGTGATACGCAGTATTTT	CASSFAMAGDTQYF
15	TRBJ2-3	-	TRBD1	TRBV4-3	TGCGCCAGCAGCCAGGCAGGGGGTAGGTCAGATACGCAGTATTTT	CASSQAGGRSDTQYF
18	TRBJ2-5	-	TRBD2	TRBV28	TGTGCCAGCAGTTTCGGGCCTAGCGGGGGTTACGCTCAAGAGACCCAGTACTTC	CASSFGPSGGYAQETQYF
14	TRBJ2-7	-	-	TRBV5-1	TGCGCCAGCAGCCCTTCCAAGTACACCTACGAGCAGTACTTC	CASSPSKYTYEQYF
16	TRBJ1-2	-	TRBD1	TRBV5-6	TGTGCCAGCAGCCCACCGACAGGGGGCGATAACTATGGCTACACCTTC	CASSPPTGGDNYGYTF
15	TRBJ2-5	-	-	TRBV27	TGTGCCAGCAGTCTCCGGACAAGGGCGGCGGAGACCCAGTACTTC	CASSLRTRAAETQYF
15	TRBJ1-2	-	-	TRBV7-3	TGTGCCAGCAGCCCCTCCCTTGGGATCAGCGGTGGCTACACCTTC	CASSPSLGISGGYTF
14	TRBJ2-1	-	-	TRBV4-2	TGTGCCAGCAGCCAAGAAACGGGGTCCAATGAGCAGTTCTTC	CASSQETGSNEQFF
17	TRBJ1-6	-	-	TRBV4-1	TGCGCCAGCAGCCGCGATGCACCTAGCTCCTATAATTCACCCCTCCACTTT	CASSRDAPSSYNSPLHF
13	TRBJ1-2	-	-	TRBV5-6	TGTGCCAGCAGCTCAGGACAGATCTATGGCTACACCTTC	CASSSGQIYGYTF
12	TRBJ1-4	-	TRBD1	TRBV28	TGTGCCATCACAGGGGAAGGTGAAAAACTGTTTTTT	CAITGEGEKLFF
16	TRBJ1-3	-	-	TRBV4-2	TGTGCCAGCAGCCAAGCAGGTCAGGTAGTAGGAAACACCATATATTTT	CASSQAGQVVGNTIYF
15	TRBJ1-1	few	-	TRBV13	TGTGCCAGCAGCTCGAAGGACGGACTAAACACTGAAGCTTTCTTT	CASSSKDGLNTEAFF
14	TRBJ2-7	few	-	TRBV18	TGTGCCAGCTCACCAAGCGAGGGGGCCTACGAGCAGTACTTC	CASSPSEGAYEQYF
15	TRBJ1-2	-	-	TRBV6-6	TGTGCCAGCAGCGACTACAGGGCCCGAGGTTATGGCTACACCTTC	CASSDYRARGYGYTF
15	TRBJ2-7	-	TRBD1	TRBV18	TGTGCCAGCTCAGCTCGACAGGGGGCAATGGACGAGCAGTACTTC	CASSARQGAMDEQYF
15	TRBJ2-7	-	TRBD1	TRBV15	TGTGCCACCAGCAGAGGAGACAGGGTAGACTACGAGCAGTACTTC	CATSRGDRVDYEQYF
13	TRBJ1-1	-	-	TRBV2	TGTGCCAGCAGTGTTAGGGAGACGGCTGAAGCTTTCTTT	CASSVRETAEAFF
15	TRBJ1-2	once	TRBD1	TRBV2	TGTGCCAGCAGTCGCCGACAGGGTACTAACTATGGCTACACCTTC	CASSRRQGTNYGYTF
14	TRBJ2-1	-	-	TRBV24-1	TGTGCCACCGGGGGGATTAGCTCCTACAATGAGCAGTTCTTC	CATGGISSYNEQFF
15	TRBJ2-5	-	TRBD1	TRBV7-9	TGTGCCAGCAGCCCTACAGGGGGAACCCAAGAGACCCAGTACTTC	CASSPTGGTQETQYF
11	TRBJ2-1	-	-	TRBV15	TGTGCCACCAGCGAGGACAATGAGCAGTTCTTC	CATSEDNEQFF
15	TRBJ2-5	-	TRBD2	TRBV9	TGTGCCAGCAGCGTAGGGGCGGGGGAAGTTGAGACCCAGTACTTC	CASSVGAGEVETQYF
14	TRBJ1-6	few	-	TRBV7-2	TGTGCCAGCAGACGGACAGCAAATAATTCACCCCTCCACTTT	CASRRTANNSPLHF
15	TRBJ2-1	-	TRBD2	TRBV6-5	TGTGCCAGCAGGGGTGAGCGGGGGGTCTACAATGAGCAGTTCTTC	CASRGERGVYNEQFF
15	TRBJ1-5	-	-	TRBV19	TGTGCCAGTAGTATTTTTTCGGCAGGGGATCAGCCCCAGCATTTT	CASSIFSAGDQPQHF
14	TRBJ2-7	few	-	TRBV18	TGTGCCAGCTCACCATACAGGAGCTCCTACGAGCAGTACTTC	CASSPYRSSYEQYF
15	TRBJ2-2	-	TRBD1	TRBV7-3	TGTGCCAGCAGCTTGACAGGGTCGAACACCGGGGAGCTGTTTTTT	CASSLTGSNTGELFF